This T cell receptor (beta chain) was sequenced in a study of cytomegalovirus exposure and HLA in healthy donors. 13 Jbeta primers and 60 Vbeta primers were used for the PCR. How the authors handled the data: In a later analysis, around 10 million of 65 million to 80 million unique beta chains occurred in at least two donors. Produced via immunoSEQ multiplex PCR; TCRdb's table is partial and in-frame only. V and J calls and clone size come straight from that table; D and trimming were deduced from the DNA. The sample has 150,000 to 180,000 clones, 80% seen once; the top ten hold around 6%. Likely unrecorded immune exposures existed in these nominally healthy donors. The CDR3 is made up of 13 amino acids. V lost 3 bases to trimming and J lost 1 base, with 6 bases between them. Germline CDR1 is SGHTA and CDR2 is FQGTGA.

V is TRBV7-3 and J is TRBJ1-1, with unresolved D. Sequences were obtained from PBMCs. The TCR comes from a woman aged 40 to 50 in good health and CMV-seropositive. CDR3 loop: CASSFQWNTEAFF. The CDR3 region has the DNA TGTGCCAGCAGCTTTCAATGGAACACTGAAGCTTTCTTT.